What follows is one TCR beta chain and its context. This clonotype occurred a few times. Its antigen is unknown. Base qualities are not provided; no much larger clone lies one nucleotide away. The data were obtained in a study of post-analysis software for immune sequencing data (dated by TCRdb to the mid-2010s). At the level of the whole study: The recorded disease courses included relapsing-remitting, secondary progressive and progressive-relapsing multiple sclerosis, and some patients had no subtype annotation. The patient repertoires were set against approximately 10 previously published healthy control repertoires from donors whose ages ranged from roughly 6 to 25 years. A subset of samples was prepared in parallel using single-end sample barcoding, then pooled and co-amplified after Illumina adapter ligation. Overall study results and their limits: A few TRBV segments, including TRBV5-6, TRBV5-1 and TRBV20-1, were significantly more frequent in patients than controls. Direct clustering with F measure revealed strong co-clustering of samples prepared in the same batch, which led to a batch-effect correction. Normalized Chao1 diversity was significantly lower in multiple sclerosis patients than controls, suggesting substantial peripheral T-cell clonal expansion. The control group was slightly older than the multiple sclerosis patient group.

TCR beta repertoires were profiled from peripheral blood of some 13 young patients with multiple sclerosis to demonstrate the VDJtools post-analysis software. The multiple sclerosis patients were children and adolescents between roughly 6 and 16 years of age. Library method: PCR. The data were produced on an Illumina HiSeq 2500. Unique molecular identifiers were incorporated into TCR beta cDNA libraries to reduce PCR and sequencing biases. Every 1 to 10 million input T cells yielded 500,000 or so cDNA molecules, meaning each molecule approximated one T cell. The patient libraries were prepared and sequenced with the same protocol used for the earlier healthy control dataset. Samples belonging to the same batch were prepared together, multiplexed and sequenced on a shared HiSeq lane. Processing in the source paper ran as follows. Raw barcoded reads were processed with MIGEC, discarding single-read molecular identifier groups before consensus assembly and CDR3 extraction. Clonotype tables were post-analysed with VDJtools, and diversity was normalized by down-sampling all datasets to the smallest sample size. In repertoire overlap clustering, CDR3 amino acid sequences, but not nucleotide sequences, were matched to correct batch-related cross-sample contamination. TCRdb's own reprocessing of the public reads used fastp at Q25 and MiXCR and kept productive beta chains. CDR3 protein sequences are deduplicated, and each keeps its most common genes and DNA. For this entry, the V and J calls and clone size follow TCRdb and not the study's own pipeline. For this sample there are over 250,000 distinct CDR3 sequences; 36% appear just once. The ten largest clonotypes hold around 5% of the sample.

V lost 4 bases and J lost 0 bases; the stretch between them is 10 bases long. The CDR1 and CDR2 encoded by the germline V gene (reference sequence) are SGHKS and YYEKEE. The CDR3, cysteine through phenylalanine, is 15 amino acids long. Left in the record is the CDR3 DNA by itself, 45 bases read in frame from the first base. The TCR originated in a girl between 5 and 17 years old with multiple sclerosis. The sequence joins TRBV5-5 to TRBJ2-2; D gene: possibly TRBD1, on 5 matching bases. The specimen sequenced was blood. This receptor has the CDR3 CASSPGASNTGELFF. The sequence in DNA is TGTGCCAGCAGCCCTGGGGCTTCGAACACCGGGGAGCTGTTTTTT.